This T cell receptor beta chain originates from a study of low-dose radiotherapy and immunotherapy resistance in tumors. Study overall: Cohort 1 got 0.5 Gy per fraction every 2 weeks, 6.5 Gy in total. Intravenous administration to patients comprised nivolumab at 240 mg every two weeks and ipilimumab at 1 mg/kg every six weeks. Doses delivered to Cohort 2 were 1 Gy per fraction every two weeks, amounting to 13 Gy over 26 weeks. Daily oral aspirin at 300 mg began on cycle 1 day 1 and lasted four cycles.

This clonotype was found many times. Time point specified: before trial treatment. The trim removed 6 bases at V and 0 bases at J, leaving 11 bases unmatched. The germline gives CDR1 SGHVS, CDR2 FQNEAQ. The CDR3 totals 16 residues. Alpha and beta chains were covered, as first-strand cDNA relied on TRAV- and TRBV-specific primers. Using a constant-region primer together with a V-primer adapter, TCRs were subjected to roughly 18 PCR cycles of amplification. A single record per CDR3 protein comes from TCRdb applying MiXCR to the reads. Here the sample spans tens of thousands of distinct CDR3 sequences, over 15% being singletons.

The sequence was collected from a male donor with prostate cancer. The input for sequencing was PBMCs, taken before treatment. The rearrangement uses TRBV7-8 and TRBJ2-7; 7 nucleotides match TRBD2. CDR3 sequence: CASSGRDGGLSYEQYF. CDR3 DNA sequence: TGTGCCAGCAGTGGGAGGGATGGGGGACTCTCCTACGAGCAGTACTTC.